This is a list of T cell receptor beta chains from one sample in a study of blood T cell repertoires in COVID-19. This table comes from immunoSEQ multiplex PCR, and its TCRdb copy is limited to in-frame clones, with some not included. The sample lists around 200,000 clones, 70% to 90% occurring once. The sequenced material came from peripheral blood. The receptor source for this set is a woman older than 75 in a cohort sampled during active or convalescent COVID-19. Both conserved end residues are part of each CDR3. D genes are given only for firm matches. Only some rows state a clone size, as once, few, many or a class for expanded clones.

clone_size	v_call	d_call	j_call	cdr3_nt	cdr3_aa
NA	TRBV11-2	NA	TRBJ1-1	TGTGCCAGCAGCTTAGACCGGAACACTGAAGCTTTCTTT	CASSLDRNTEAFF
NA	TRBV10-3	TRBD1	TRBJ1-2	TGTGCCATCAGTGAGCTCCGGACAGGGGGCTTCTATGGCTACACCTTC	CAISELRTGGFYGYTF
NA	TRBV28	NA	TRBJ1-6	TGTGCCAGCAGTTTTTCCGACAGGCCGAATTCACCCCTCCACTTT	CASSFSDRPNSPLHF
NA	TRBV5-4	TRBD1	TRBJ1-4	TGTGCCAGCAGCTCCGGGACAGGGAGTTTCGAAAAACTGTTTTTT	CASSSGTGSFEKLFF
NA	TRBV2	NA	TRBJ1-2	TGTGCCAGCAGAGACGCAGGGGCCTATGGCTACACCTTC	CASRDAGAYGYTF
NA	TRBV6-2/TRBV6-3	NA	TRBJ1-1	TGTGCCAGCAGTCCAGGCGGGAAGAACACTGAAGCTTTCTTT	CASSPGGKNTEAFF
once	TRBV6-5	TRBD2	TRBJ2-5	TGTGCCAGCTCCCAGCGGGGGGGCACAGAGACCCAGTACTTC	CASSQRGGTETQYF
NA	TRBV2	NA	TRBJ1-4	TGTGCCAGCAGGGGGCGAGCGGGTAATGAAAAACTGTTTTTT	CASRGRAGNEKLFF
NA	TRBV24-1	NA	TRBJ2-3	TGTGCCACCAGTGATCCTGGACGGGAACTAAGCACAGATACGCAGTATTTT	CATSDPGRELSTDTQYF
NA	TRBV5-1	TRBD1	TRBJ2-1	TGCGCCAGCAGCAAGGGACAGAGCGCCTCTGAGCAGTTCTTC	CASSKGQSASEQFF
NA	TRBV18	NA	TRBJ1-1	TGTGCCAGCTCACCACGCTCGAGTCTCGCTGAAGCTTTCTTT	CASSPRSSLAEAFF
NA	TRBV27	NA	TRBJ1-5	TGTGCCAGCACCGTTGTTTCTTATAGCAATCAGCCCCAGCATTTT	CASTVVSYSNQPQHF
NA	TRBV5-1	NA	TRBJ2-3	TGCGCCAGCAGCGGGCTGGGGGGTGGTGGAGATACGCAGTATTTT	CASSGLGGGGDTQYF
NA	TRBV18	NA	TRBJ2-5	TGTGCCAGCTCACCGGGGCAGGGGATGAAGACCCAGTACTTC	CASSPGQGMKTQYF
NA	TRBV18	NA	TRBJ1-5	TGTGCCAGCTCACCGGGGCGGCAGGGGAGTCAGCCCCAGCATTTT	CASSPGRQGSQPQHF
NA	TRBV10-3	NA	TRBJ2-7	TGTGCCCATGGAGGGCACTCCTACGAGCAGTACTTC	CAHGGHSYEQYF
NA	TRBV27	TRBD2	TRBJ2-5	TGTGCCAGCAGTCCCCGACTAGCGGAGGCCTCCCAAGAGACCCAGTACTTC	CASSPRLAEASQETQYF
NA	TRBV7-2	NA	TRBJ2-3	TGTGCCAGCAGCGGCAGGGTTGGTCTTTCCACAGATACGCAGTATTTT	CASSGRVGLSTDTQYF
NA	TRBV7-6	NA	TRBJ2-1	TGTGCCAGCGGTGGTGGAGCGAGGTACAATGAGCAGTTCTTC	CASGGGARYNEQFF
NA	TRBV5-6	NA	TRBJ1-1	TGTGCCAGCAGCTCCCTCCTCTTGATGGCCTCCAACACTGAAGCTTTCTTT	CASSSLLLMASNTEAFF
NA	TRBV19	TRBD2	TRBJ2-7	TGTGCCAGTAGTTTGGGACTAGCGGGGGGGCTCGACGAGCAGTACTTC	CASSLGLAGGLDEQYF
NA	TRBV3-1/TRBV3-2	TRBD1	TRBJ1-1	TGTGCCAGCAGCCAGCAGGGGGCTGGTCGGAACACTGAAGCTTTCTTT	CASSQQGAGRNTEAFF
NA	TRBV11-3	TRBD2	TRBJ2-1	TGTGCCAGCAGCTCGGGACTAGTAGCCAATGAGCAGTTCTTC	CASSSGLVANEQFF